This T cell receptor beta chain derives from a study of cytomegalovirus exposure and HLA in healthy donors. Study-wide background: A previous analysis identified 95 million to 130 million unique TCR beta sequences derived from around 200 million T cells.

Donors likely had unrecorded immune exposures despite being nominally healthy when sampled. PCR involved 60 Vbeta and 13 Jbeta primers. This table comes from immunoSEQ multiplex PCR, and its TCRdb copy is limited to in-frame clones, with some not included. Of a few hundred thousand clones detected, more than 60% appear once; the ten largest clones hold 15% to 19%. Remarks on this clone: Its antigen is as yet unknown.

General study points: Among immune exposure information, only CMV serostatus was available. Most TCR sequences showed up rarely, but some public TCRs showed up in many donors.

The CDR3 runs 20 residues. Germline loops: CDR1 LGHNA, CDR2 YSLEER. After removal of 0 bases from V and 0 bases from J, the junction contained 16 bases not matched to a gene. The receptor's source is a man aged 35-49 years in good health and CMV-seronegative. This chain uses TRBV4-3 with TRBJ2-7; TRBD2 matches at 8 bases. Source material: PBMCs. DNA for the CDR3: TGCGCCAGCAGCCAAGAAAACCCAATCGGGGTAGCGGGGAGCTCCTACGAGCAGTACTTC. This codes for CASSQENPIGVAGSSYEQYF.